Given below is one T cell receptor beta chain in context. The data belong to a study of T cells in Graves' hyperthyroidism and ophthalmopathy. J was trimmed by 10 bases and V by 3 bases; bases with no gene match: 7. There are 15 residues in the CDR3. Germline CDR1 and CDR2: KGHSH and LQKENI. Amplification of TCR beta CDR3 regions used RNA as the template. The HTBI primer set served for first-round RT-PCR of the TCR CDR3. TCRdb called the multiplex PCR reads again in MiXCR, with one record for every CDR3 protein. The table lists approximately 360,000 distinct CDR3 sequences, roughly 25% of them singletons. Stable Graves' hyperthyroidism denoted no ophthalmopathy progression over 18 months. The study enrolled patients aged 18 to 65 with newly diagnosed hyperthyroidism of under 2 months' duration.

What was sequenced was blood. The source of this sequence is a man aged 50 or older with Graves' hyperthyroidism. The chain is built from TRBV18 and TRBJ2-4; 12 nucleotides line up with TRBD2. The CDR3 loop is CASSPLLAGGSIQYF. CDR3 nucleotides: TGTGCCAGCTCACCGTTACTAGCGGGAGGCAGTATTCAGTACTTC.